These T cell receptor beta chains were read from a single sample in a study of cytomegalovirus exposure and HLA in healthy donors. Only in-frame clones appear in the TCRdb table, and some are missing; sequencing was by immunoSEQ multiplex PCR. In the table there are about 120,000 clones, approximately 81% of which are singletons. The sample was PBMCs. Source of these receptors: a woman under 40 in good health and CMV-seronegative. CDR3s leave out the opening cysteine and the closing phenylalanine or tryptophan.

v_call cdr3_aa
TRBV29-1 SVELRQKETQY
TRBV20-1 SATWNTEAF
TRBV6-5 ASSQGGTQY
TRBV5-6 ASSLGPRRNTEAF
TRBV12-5 ASGLVDSGNSYNEQF
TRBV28 ASRLSGTEKLF
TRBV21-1 ASSKPSRVNTEAF
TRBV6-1 ASRGQVSNQPQH
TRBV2 ASREQGLGEQY
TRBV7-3 ASSPTSGSTNEQF
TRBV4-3 ASSPRVSGGYEQY
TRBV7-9 ASSSGQPYEQY
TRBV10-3 AISAGLAGGNEQF
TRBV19 ASSISTSSTYEQY
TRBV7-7 ASSFGTIETQY
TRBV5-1 ASSRLAGGSYNEQF
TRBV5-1 ASRASGSRQETQY
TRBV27 ASSFSGTSGYEQY
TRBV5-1 ASSLGDSGDTQY
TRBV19 ASSGTGVLYEQY
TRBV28 ASSFRGIGTGELF
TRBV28 ASNGPGTGGYGYT
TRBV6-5 ASTLLQGASEQY
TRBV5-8 ASSSSLAGEGSSYEQY
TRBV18 ASSRRQGETQY
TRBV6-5 ASSRGRVNTEAF
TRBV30 AWRPSGRTDTQY
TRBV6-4 ASSDPAGKRYNEQF
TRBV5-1 ASSRGEGTGDRVIGGYT
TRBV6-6 ASSGGSTETQY
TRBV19 ASSMTSGMSWEQY
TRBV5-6 ASSWGTGLYEQY
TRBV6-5 ASSYNSYNEKLF
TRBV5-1 ASSSKGQSYEQY
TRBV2 ASRKDSGSSYNEQF
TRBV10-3 AVASEGSTDTQY
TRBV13 ASSFRQGLGNQPQH
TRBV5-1 ASSLSGTANTGELF
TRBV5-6 ASSLNRLRTQY
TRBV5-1 ASREGQGASEAF
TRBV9 ASSVGAGGAETQY
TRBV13 ASSPERDYYGYT
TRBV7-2 ASSSSGSSYEQY